The clone carrying this T cell receptor beta chain was counted between two and nine times. TCRdb reanalysed the 5' RACE reads using MiXCR and keeps one entry per CDR3 protein. Of 550,000 to 600,000 distinct CDR3 sequences in the sample, around a sixth were seen once. The data were obtained in a study of T-cell memory formation after mild COVID-19. Germline-derived CDR1 and CDR2 are SGHAT and FQNNGV. There are 22 residues in the CDR3. Trimming cost V 0 bases and J 1 base; bases outside gene matches: 15. The specimen sequenced was PBMCs or a T cell subset sorted from them (not recorded which). The chain recombines TRBV11-2 with TRBJ2-1; 13 bases are a match to TRBD2. This TCR came from an adult woman who had mild COVID-19 (a few samples of this study predate the infection). Cell type and time point are not known. The CDR3 DNA reads TGTGCCAGCAGCTTAGATCCGGGTTCGGCGGGACTAGCGGGGCCGTCCTACAATGAGCAGTTCTTC. Its protein is CASSLDPGSAGLAGPSYNEQFF. Full variable domain (outside the CDR3, taken from reference TRBV11-2 and TRBJ2-1): EAGVAQSPRYKIIEKRQSVAFWCNPISGHATLYWYQQILGQGPKLLIQFQNNGVVDDSQLPKDRFSAERLKGVDSTLKIQPAKLEDSAVYLCASSLDPGSAGLAGPSYNEQFFGPGTRLTVL.